Listed below are T cell receptor beta chains from one sample, sequenced in a study of blood T cell repertoires in COVID-19. Here immunoSEQ multiplex PCR was the method, and the copy in TCRdb shows in-frame clones only, minus some. This table has 40,000 to 60,000 clones, around 85% appearing once. The sample was peripheral blood. These receptors all stem from a human donor in a cohort sampled during active COVID-19. Both conserved end residues are part of each CDR3. The D gene is left open where the match is weak. Rows give clone size only sometimes, using once, few, many, or a class for an expanded clone.

cdr3_aa cdr3_nt j_call cdr3_length clone_size v_call d_call
CASSHRDRGGYGYTF TGTGCCAGCAGCCACAGGGACAGGGGGGGCTATGGCTACACCTTC TRBJ1-2 15 . TRBV3-1/TRBV3-2 TRBD1
CASSTLQGNAEAFF TGTGCCAGTAGTACCCTGCAGGGTAACGCTGAAGCTTTCTTT TRBJ1-1 14 . TRBV19 .
CASSSDRGDEKLFF TGTGCCAGCAGCTCGGACAGGGGAGATGAAAAACTGTTTTTT TRBJ1-4 14 . TRBV7-9 TRBD1
CASSYSRPEGGQPQHF TGTGCCAGCAGTTACTCTAGGCCAGAGGGAGGGCAGCCCCAGCATTTT TRBJ1-5 16 . TRBV6-5 .
CASSIGGQGSNYGYTF TGTGCCAGTAGTATCGGAGGACAGGGGTCTAACTATGGCTACACCTTC TRBJ1-2 16 . TRBV19 TRBD1
CASSPGLPFIVETQYF TGTGCCAGCAGCCCAGGACTGCCCTTTATTGTAGAGACCCAGTACTTC TRBJ2-5 16 . TRBV28 .
CAISEVGGTYEQYF TGTGCCATCAGTGAGGTCGGCGGGACCTACGAGCAGTACTTC TRBJ2-7 14 once TRBV10-3 .
CASSPISRDRYGYTF TGTGCCAGCAGCCCTATTAGCCGGGACAGATATGGCTACACCTTC TRBJ1-2 15 . TRBV11-2 TRBD1
CASSFGADPSYGYTF TGCGCCAGCAGCTTCGGTGCCGATCCTTCTTATGGCTACACCTTC TRBJ1-2 15 . TRBV5-1 .
CASSFSFSRADYEQYF TGTGCCAGCAGTTTTAGTTTTAGCAGGGCTGACTACGAGCAGTACTTC TRBJ2-7 16 . TRBV28 .
CASSQGQGATGELFF TGTGCCAGCAGCCAGGGACAGGGGGCAACCGGGGAGCTGTTTTTT TRBJ2-2 15 . TRBV3-1/TRBV3-2 TRBD1
CASSYTTGGGYGYTF TGTGCCAGCAGTTACACGACGGGGGGTGGGTATGGCTACACCTTC TRBJ1-2 15 . TRBV6-6 .
CASSLYVVGEQFF TGTGCCAGCAGCTTGTATGTAGTTGGTGAGCAGTTCTTC TRBJ2-1 13 . TRBV5-5 .
CASSVGLAADTQYF TGTGCCAGCAGCGTTGGACTAGCCGCAGATACGCAGTATTTT TRBJ2-3 14 . TRBV9 TRBD2
CASSTGTANTGELFF TGCGCCAGCAGCACGGGGACAGCGAACACCGGGGAGCTGTTTTTT TRBJ2-2 15 . TRBV5-1 TRBD1
CASSLRTSGRNEQFF TGTGCCAGCAGCTTAAGGACTAGCGGGAGGAATGAGCAGTTCTTC TRBJ2-1 15 . TRBV13 TRBD2
CAISGTGWDNEQFF TGTGCCATCAGCGGGACAGGGTGGGACAATGAGCAGTTCTTC TRBJ2-1 14 . TRBV10-3 TRBD1
CASSPPAGIAYEQYF TGTGCCAGCTCACCACCAGCGGGGATAGCCTACGAGCAGTACTTC TRBJ2-7 15 once TRBV18 TRBD2
CSVEGRGREQYF TGCAGCGTTGAGGGCAGGGGGCGCGAGCAGTACTTC TRBJ2-7 12 . TRBV29-1 TRBD1
CASSQTGNGNQPQHF TGTGCCAGCAGCCAGACAGGGAACGGCAATCAGCCCCAGCATTTT TRBJ1-5 15 few TRBV3-1/TRBV3-2 TRBD1
CASRKTGPYNSPLHF TGTGCCAGCAGGAAGACAGGGCCCTATAATTCACCCCTCCACTTT TRBJ1-6 15 . TRBV27 TRBD1
CASSLGGGQSNYGYTF TGCGCCAGCAGCCTTGGAGGAGGGCAGAGCAACTATGGCTACACCTTC TRBJ1-2 16 . TRBV5-1 .
CASTAGQGYSYEQYF TGTGCCAGCACCGCTGGGCAGGGGTACTCCTACGAGCAGTACTTC TRBJ2-7 15 . TRBV27 .
CASSLRERVSPLHF TGTGCCAGCAGTCTCCGGGAACGGGTTTCACCCCTCCACTTT TRBJ1-6 14 once TRBV6-5 .
CASRGEGQGKHGYTF TGTGCCAGCAGGGGGGAAGGACAGGGGAAGCATGGCTACACCTTC TRBJ1-2 15 . TRBV28 TRBD1
CASSPLGAGESYNEQFF TGTGCCAGCAGCCCACTGGGGGCAGGGGAGTCCTACAATGAGCAGTTCTTC TRBJ2-1 17 few TRBV7-9 .
CASSSGRDTRKETQYF TGTGCCAGCAGCTCCGGGAGGGACACTAGAAAAGAGACCCAGTACTTC TRBJ2-5 16 . TRBV7-9 TRBD2
CASSGTTGVGNQPQHF TGTGCCAGCAGTGGGACGACAGGGGTTGGGAATCAGCCCCAGCATTTT TRBJ1-5 16 . TRBV6-1 TRBD1
CASRATRPSGNTIYF TGTGCCAGCAGGGCTACGCGGCCCTCTGGAAACACCATATATTTT TRBJ1-3 15 . TRBV6-5 .
CASSPWTGGEGSLWKHLYF TGTGCCAGCAGCCCATGGACAGGGGGCGAAGGAAGTCTCTGGAAACACCTATATTTT TRBJ1-3 19 . TRBV5-6 TRBD1
CASSQEGLAGGSSYNEQFF TGTGCCAGCAGCCAAGAGGGACTAGCGGGAGGAAGCTCCTACAATGAGCAGTTCTTC TRBJ2-1 19 . TRBV3-1/TRBV3-2 TRBD2
CASSLILSGGEQYF TGTGCCAGCAGCTTAATTCTCTCCGGGGGTGAGCAGTACTTC TRBJ2-7 14 . TRBV11-2 .
CASSQEPGGNSPLHF TGCGCCAGCAGCCAAGAACCGGGGGGGAATTCACCCCTCCACTTT TRBJ1-6 15 . TRBV4-1 .
CASRLDGTNYGYTF TGCGCCAGCAGATTAGACGGGACAAACTATGGCTACACCTTC TRBJ1-2 14 . TRBV5-1 .
CASGPRVGYEQYF TGTGCCAGCGGCCCCCGGGTGGGCTACGAGCAGTACTTC TRBJ2-7 13 . TRBV25-1 .
CASSSPGLVAYNEQFF TGTGCCAGCAGTTCCCCCGGACTAGTCGCCTACAATGAGCAGTTCTTC TRBJ2-1 16 once TRBV27 TRBD2
CASSVTGGGQPQHF TGTGCCAGCAGTGTTACAGGGGGCGGTCAGCCCCAGCATTTT TRBJ1-5 14 . TRBV6-2/TRBV6-3 TRBD1
CASTGTGHTEAFF TGTGCCAGCACGGGGACAGGTCACACTGAAGCTTTCTTT TRBJ1-1 13 once TRBV28 TRBD1
CASSFANEQYF TGTGCCAGCAGTTTTGCGAACGAGCAGTACTTC TRBJ2-7 11 . TRBV12-3/TRBV12-4 .
CASSVVDTGELFF TGTGCCAGCAGCGTAGTCGACACCGGGGAGCTGTTTTTT TRBJ2-2 13 . TRBV9 .
CASTRLLNTGELFF TGTGCCAGCACGCGACTTCTGAACACCGGGGAGCTGTTTTTT TRBJ2-2 14 . TRBV9 .
CSAPGQETQYF TGCAGTGCGCCGGGACAAGAGACCCAGTACTTC TRBJ2-5 11 . TRBV20-1 .
CASSQDLGWAAYNEQFF TGCGCCAGCAGCCAAGATCTGGGCTGGGCTGCCTACAATGAGCAGTTCTTC TRBJ2-1 17 . TRBV4-3 .
CASSFVLKDTQYF TGTGCCAGCAGTTTTGTCTTAAAAGATACGCAGTATTTT TRBJ2-3 13 . TRBV27 .
CASSTQPGLAGRDTDTQYF TGTGCCAGCAGTACGCAGCCGGGACTAGCGGGAAGGGACACAGATACGCAGTATTTT TRBJ2-3 19 . TRBV28 TRBD2
CASSYGGGGEQFF TGTGCCAGCAGTTACGGCGGGGGCGGAGAGCAGTTCTTC TRBJ2-1 13 . TRBV27 .
CASKRGGRGANEQFF TGTGCCAGCAAAAGGGGCGGGAGGGGAGCCAATGAGCAGTTCTTC TRBJ2-1 15 few TRBV6-6 TRBD2
CASSSQGGQGNSPLHF TGTGCCAGTAGTAGCCAAGGCGGACAGGGTAATTCACCCCTCCACTTT TRBJ1-6 16 . TRBV19 TRBD1
CASSFDRSNQPQHF TGTGCCAGCAGCTTCGACAGATCCAATCAGCCCCAGCATTTT TRBJ1-5 14 . TRBV5-6 .
CASSYRAGTGIIGGTEAFF TGTGCCAGCAGTTACAGGGCCGGGACAGGGATTATTGGAGGCACTGAAGCTTTCTTT TRBJ1-1 19 medium-sized TRBV28 TRBD1
CASSLYSGGSSGANVLTF TGTGCCAGCAGCTTGTACTCTGGGGGCAGCTCTGGGGCCAACGTCCTGACTTTC TRBJ2-6 18 . TRBV5-6 .
CASSPAVAGGNTEAFF TGTGCCAGCAGCCCCGCCGTAGCGGGGGGAAACACTGAAGCTTTCTTT TRBJ1-1 16 few TRBV7-9 .
CATSAGPDTQYF TGTGCCACCAGTGCAGGGCCAGATACGCAGTATTTT TRBJ2-3 12 . TRBV24-1 .
CASSPTFNQPQHF TGTGCCAGCAGTCCCACATTTAATCAGCCCCAGCATTTT TRBJ1-5 13 . TRBV28 .